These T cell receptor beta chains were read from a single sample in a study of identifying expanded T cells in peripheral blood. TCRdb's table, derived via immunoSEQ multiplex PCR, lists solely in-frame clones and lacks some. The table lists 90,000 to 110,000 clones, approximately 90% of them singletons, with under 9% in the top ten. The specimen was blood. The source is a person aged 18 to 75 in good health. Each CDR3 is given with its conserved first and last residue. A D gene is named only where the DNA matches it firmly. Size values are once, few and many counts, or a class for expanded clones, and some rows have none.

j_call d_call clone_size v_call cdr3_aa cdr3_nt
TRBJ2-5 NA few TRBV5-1 CASSQGSNVETQYF TGCGCCAGCAGTCAGGGGTCCAACGTAGAGACCCAGTACTTC
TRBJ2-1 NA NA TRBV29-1 CSADPGTLGEQFF TGCAGCGCTGACCCGGGGACTCTCGGGGAGCAGTTCTTC
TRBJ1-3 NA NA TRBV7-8 CASSSRTPTENTIYF TGTGCCAGCAGCTCAAGGACTCCCACTGAGAACACCATATATTTT
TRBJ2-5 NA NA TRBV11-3 CASSRGLETQYF TGTGCCAGCAGCCGCGGTTTGGAGACCCAGTACTTC
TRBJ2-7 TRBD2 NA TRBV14 CASSRGTSGPPYEQYF TGTGCCAGCAGCCGTGGGACTAGCGGGCCCCCCTACGAGCAGTACTTC
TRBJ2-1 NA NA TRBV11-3 CASSPGSSEQFF TGTGCCAGCAGCCCGGGATCCAGTGAGCAGTTCTTC
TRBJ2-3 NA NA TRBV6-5 CASSREGVSTDTQYF TGTGCCAGCAGCCGAGAGGGCGTGAGCACAGATACGCAGTATTTT
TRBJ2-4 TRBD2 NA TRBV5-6 CASSNGLVLNIQYF TGTGCCAGCAGCAACGGACTAGTCTTAAACATTCAGTACTTC
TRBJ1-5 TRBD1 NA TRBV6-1 CASSGPGQESSKSAQPQHF TGTGCCAGCAGTGGACCGGGACAGGAAAGTTCCAAATCGGCTCAGCCCCAGCATTTT
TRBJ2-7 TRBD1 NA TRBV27 CASSPTGAPWREQYF TGTGCCAGCAGTCCGACAGGGGCGCCTTGGCGTGAGCAGTACTTC
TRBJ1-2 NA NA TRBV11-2 CASSRGQFYGYTF TGTGCCAGCAGCCGCGGACAGTTCTATGGCTACACCTTC
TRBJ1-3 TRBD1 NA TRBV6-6 CASSRQGAGSGNTIYF TGTGCCAGCAGTAGACAGGGGGCCGGCTCTGGAAACACCATATATTTT
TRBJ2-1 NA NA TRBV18 CASSPGYNEQFF TGTGCCAGCTCACCCGGCTACAATGAGCAGTTCTTC
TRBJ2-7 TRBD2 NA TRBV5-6 CASSFGGRPVEQYF TGTGCCAGCAGCTTTGGCGGGAGACCGGTAGAGCAGTACTTC
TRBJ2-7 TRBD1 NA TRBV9 CASGPGQATYEQYF TGTGCCAGCGGGCCGGGACAGGCAACCTACGAGCAGTACTTC
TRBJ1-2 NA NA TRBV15 CATSREFWAGVYGYTF TGTGCCACCAGCAGAGAATTTTGGGCAGGGGTCTATGGCTACACCTTC
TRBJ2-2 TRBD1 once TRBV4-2 CASSPTGTGLAGELFF TGTGCCAGCAGCCCGACCGGGACAGGGTTAGCCGGGGAGCTGTTTTTT
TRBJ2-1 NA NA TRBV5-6 CASSSAGRVNEQFF TGTGCCAGCAGCTCGGCTGGCAGGGTCAATGAGCAGTTCTTC
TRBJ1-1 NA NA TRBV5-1 CASSPPGTLGGNTEAFF TGCGCCAGCAGCCCACCTGGGACTCTTGGGGGGAACACTGAAGCTTTCTTT
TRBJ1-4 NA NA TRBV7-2 CASSTGRDEKLFF TGTGCCAGCAGCACGGGACGGGATGAAAAACTGTTTTTT
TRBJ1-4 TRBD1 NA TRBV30 CAWNRGVQLFF TGTGCCTGGAACAGGGGCGTGCAACTGTTTTTT
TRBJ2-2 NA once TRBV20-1 CSASFSGELFF TGCAGTGCTAGTTTCTCCGGGGAGCTGTTTTTT
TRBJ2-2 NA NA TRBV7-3 CASSATGGGELFF TGTGCCAGCAGCGCGACAGGTGGCGGGGAGCTGTTTTTT
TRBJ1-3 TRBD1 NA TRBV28 CASSSTGSGNTIYF TGTGCCAGCAGTTCGACAGGGTCTGGAAACACCATATATTTT
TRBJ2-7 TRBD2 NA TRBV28 CASSFIRPGLADYEQYF TGTGCCAGCAGTTTTATCCGCCCGGGACTAGCGGACTACGAGCAGTACTTC
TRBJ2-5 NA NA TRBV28 CASISAGETQYF TGTGCCAGCATCTCTGCCGGAGAGACCCAGTACTTC
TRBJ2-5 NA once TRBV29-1 CSVARDSASETQYF TGCAGCGTAGCTCGAGACAGTGCCTCGGAGACCCAGTACTTC
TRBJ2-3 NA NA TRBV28 CASSAPPLDTQYF TGTGCCAGCAGTGCCCCCCCTCTAGATACGCAGTATTTT
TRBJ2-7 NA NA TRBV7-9 CASSSPIEQYF TGTGCCAGCAGCTCGCCGATCGAGCAGTACTTC
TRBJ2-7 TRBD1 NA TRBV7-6 CASSQEQGTTYEQYF TGTGCCAGCAGCCAAGAACAGGGGACGACCTACGAGCAGTACTTC
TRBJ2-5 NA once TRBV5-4 CASSSPNPARTDGRETQYF TGTGCCAGCAGCTCCCCCAACCCCGCCCGGACAGATGGGAGGGAGACCCAGTACTTC
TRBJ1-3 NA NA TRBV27 CASSLVGQGTIYF TGTGCCAGCAGTTTAGTGGGGCAGGGAACCATATATTTT
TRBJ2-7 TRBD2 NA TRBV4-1 CASSQDHSASGSGEQYF TGCGCCAGCAGCCAAGATCATTCCGCTAGCGGGTCGGGGGAGCAGTACTTC
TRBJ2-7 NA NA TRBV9 CASSTPGRGTTRLYF TGTGCCAGCAGCACTCCGGGACGGGGGACAACCAGGTTGTACTTC
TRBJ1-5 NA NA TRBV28 CASRYSNQPQHF TGTGCCAGCCGGTATAGCAATCAGCCCCAGCATTTT
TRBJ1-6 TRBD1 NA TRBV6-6 CASSTQGQGNSPLHF TGTGCCAGCAGTACGCAGGGACAGGGTAATTCACCCCTCCACTTT
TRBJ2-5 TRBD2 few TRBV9 CASSVMAGGGETQYF TGTGCCAGCAGCGTAATGGCGGGAGGAGGGGAGACCCAGTACTTC
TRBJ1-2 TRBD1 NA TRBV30 CAWIGNRGENYGYTF TGTGCCTGGATAGGGAACAGGGGGGAGAACTATGGCTACACCTTC
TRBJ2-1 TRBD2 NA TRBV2 CASRRGAGPNNEQFF TGTGCCAGCAGGCGAGGAGCGGGGCCTAACAATGAGCAGTTCTTC
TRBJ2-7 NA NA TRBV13 CASSLSDRYEQYF TGTGCCAGCAGCTTATCAGATCGATACGAGCAGTACTTC
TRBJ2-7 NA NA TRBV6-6 CASSYGFQGFEQYF TGTGCCAGCAGTTACGGTTTTCAGGGATTCGAGCAGTACTTC
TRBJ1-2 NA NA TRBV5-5 CASSTTQQQNYGYTF TGTGCCAGCAGCACTACCCAACAGCAAAACTATGGCTACACCTTC
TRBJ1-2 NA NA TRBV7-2 CASSLKGVSGYTF TGTGCCAGCAGCTTAAAGGGAGTGAGTGGCTACACCTTC
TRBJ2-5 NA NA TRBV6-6 CASRPTGTQGETQYF TGTGCCAGCAGACCGACAGGCACCCAGGGAGAGACCCAGTACTTC
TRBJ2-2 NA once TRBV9 CASGQTGELFF TGTGCCAGCGGACAGACCGGGGAGCTGTTTTTT